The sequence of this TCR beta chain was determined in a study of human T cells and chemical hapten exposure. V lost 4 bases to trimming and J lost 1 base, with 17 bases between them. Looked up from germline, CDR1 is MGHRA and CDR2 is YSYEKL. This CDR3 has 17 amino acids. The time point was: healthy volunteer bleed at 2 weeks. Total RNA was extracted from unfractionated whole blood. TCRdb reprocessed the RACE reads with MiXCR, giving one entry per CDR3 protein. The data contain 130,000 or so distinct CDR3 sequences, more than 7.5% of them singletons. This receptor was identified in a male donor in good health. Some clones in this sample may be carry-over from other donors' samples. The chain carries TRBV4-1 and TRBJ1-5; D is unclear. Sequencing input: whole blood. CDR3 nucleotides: TGCGCCAGCAGCCTATACCCCCCGGCACGAAGCAATCAGCCCCAGCATTTT. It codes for CASSLYPPARSNQPQHF.